Listed below are T cell receptor beta chains from one sample, sequenced in a study of T cells in Graves' hyperthyroidism and ophthalmopathy. TCRdb analysed the multiplex PCR reads with MiXCR anew, one entry per CDR3 protein. Seen here are 250,000 or so distinct CDR3 sequences, roughly 15% observed once, and the top ten hold over 30%. The sequenced sample was blood. The receptor source for this set is a woman between 50 and 59 years old with Graves' hyperthyroidism that later progressed to Graves' ophthalmopathy. CDR3s include the opening cysteine and the closing phenylalanine or tryptophan. The D gene is left open where the match is weak. Part of the rows lack a size; the others show once, few, many or a class for expanded clones.

clone_size d_call j_call v_call cdr3_aa cdr3_nt
many . TRBJ1-3 TRBV7-9 CASSPGQSSGNTIYF TGTGCCAGCAGCCCCGGACAGAGCTCTGGAAACACCATATATTTT
. . TRBJ1-4 TRBV20-1 CSASPGFQGEKLFF TGCAGTGCTAGTCCCGGGTTCCAAGGGGAAAAACTGTTTTTT
many . TRBJ2-1 TRBV11-2 CASSTPAYNEQFF TGTGCCAGCAGCACACCGGCCTACAATGAGCAGTTCTTC
many . TRBJ2-1 TRBV11-2 CASSLVGSEGMQFF TGTGCCAGCAGCTTAGTTGGTAGCGAGGGGATGCAGTTCTTC
many TRBD2 TRBJ2-7 TRBV30 CAWRGGARDEQYF TGTGCCTGGAGGGGAGGGGCCAGGGACGAGCAGTACTTC
many TRBD1 TRBJ2-1 TRBV12-3/TRBV12-4 CASRQGGEQFF TGTGCCAGCAGACAGGGGGGTGAGCAGTTCTTC
. . TRBJ2-1 TRBV20-1 CSPTGGSYNEQFF TGCAGTCCGACGGGCGGCTCCTACAATGAGCAGTTCTTC
many TRBD2 TRBJ2-1 TRBV28 CASSWTSLQTIGQFF TGTGCCAGCAGTTGGACTAGCCTGCAGACAATAGGGCAGTTCTTC
few TRBD1 TRBJ2-7 TRBV6-1 CASTQDRGLAYEQYF TGTGCCAGCACTCAAGACAGGGGGCTTGCCTACGAGCAGTACTTC
few TRBD1 TRBJ1-6 TRBV16 CASSLTGQSSYNSPLHF TGTGCCAGCAGCCTTACGGGACAGAGCTCCTATAATTCACCCCTCCACTTT
. . TRBJ2-7 TRBV6-1 CASMVQPSSYEQYF TGTGCCAGCATGGTGCAGCCATCATCCTACGAGCAGTACTTC